This T cell receptor (beta chain) is drawn from a study of regulatory T cells in long-lasting Graves disease. Study results and limitations: There was favoring of TRBV28, TRBJ1-2 and TRBJ2-5 in persistent disease.

The sample's time point: persistent/refractory GD, antithyroid drugs over 5 years with positive TRAb. Generation of the TCR library employed RNA extracted from PBMCs. Relying on iRepertoire HTBI primers and Arm-PCR of CDR3 regions, the team built TCR beta libraries. In TCRdb, the multiplex PCR reads were re-called with MiXCR into one record per CDR3 protein. Seen here are about 660,000 distinct CDR3 sequences, around 30% observed once, and the top ten hold under 55%. In this sample, this clonotype turned up once. Its antigen is currently unknown. Being one base from a much bigger clone, this may be a read error. The V end was cut by 8 bases, the J end by 0 bases, with 20 bases between. The V gene's germline CDR1 is MNHNS and CDR2 SASEGT. The CDR3 spans 16 residues.

This clonotype was obtained from a female donor with Graves disease. The chain combines TRBV6-1 with TRBJ2-7; D is possibly TRBD1 (7 bases). Sequencing was performed on peripheral blood mononuclear cells (PBMCs), taken when the disease was refractory, from a patient treated with antithyroid drugs. CDR3 sequence (DNA): TGTGCCAGCGGAACCCCGACAGGGAGGAGCTCCTACGAGCAGTACTTC. Translated: CASGTPTGRSSYEQYF.